This entry features one TCR beta chain sequence. The V segment lost 3 bases and the J segment 6 bases; nucleotides outside the gene matches: 10. Germline assignment: CDR1 LGHNA and CDR2 YSLEER. This CDR3 has 15 residues. The record originates from a study of human thymus T cells. Profiling relied on immunoSEQ multiplex PCR, and the TCRdb table lists in-frame clones only, not all of them. The table records roughly 130,000 clones, more than 90% of them present only once. Thymus pieces cut out during corrective heart surgery were the tissue that was used. The chain has TRBV4-3 and TRBJ1-1; TRBD1 matches at 7 bases. The sequenced sample consisted of thymus tissue. This sequence was found in a boy younger than two with a congenital heart defect but otherwise immunologically healthy. The CDR3 DNA is TGCGCCAGCAGCCAGTTACAGGGGCGCAGACCTGAAGCTTTCTTT. The encoded protein is CASSQLQGRRPEAFF.